The clone carrying this TCR beta chain has just a few counts. This specimen belongs to a study of blood T cell repertoires in COVID-19. The data were produced by immunoSEQ multiplex PCR, yet TCRdb's version contains in-frame clones alone and is incomplete. The data show 130,000 or so clones, roughly 79% seen once. This receptor was obtained from an elderly man with acute or convalescent COVID-19. The sample taken for sequencing was peripheral blood.

The CDR3 region has the DNA TGTGCCAGCAGCCTAAGCGGGACAGGGGACCTAGGGGTAAAGTTCTTC. It specifies CASSLSGTGDLGVKFF. This chain connects TRBV5-5 to TRBJ2-1, with TRBD1 matching over 10 bases. The V gene end was trimmed by 4 bases and the J gene end by 14 bases; junction bases not matched to a gene: 18. The CDR3 has 16 amino acids. CDR1 is SGHKS and CDR2 is YYEKEE in the germline V gene (reference sequence).